This TCR beta chain was found in a study of radiotherapy plus CTLA-4 blockade in lung cancer. Study overall: Objective responses were seen in 18% of patients, disease control in over 25%. General study results and limits: Tumor-origin TCR clones grew in blood after radiotherapy plus ipilimumab.

Worth noting for this clone: Its antigen is unidentified.

Assay used: immunoSEQ multiplex PCR; TCRdb lists only in-frame clones, some missing. Of 75,000 to 100,000 clones in the sample, 82% are singletons; the top ten hold roughly 3.5%. The clonotype was recovered from a human donor with non-small cell lung cancer who had a partial response to radiotherapy plus ipilimumab. Sequences were derived from peripheral blood, sampled from a patient treated with radiotherapy plus ipilimumab.

The CDR3 region has the DNA TGTGCCAGCACCTCACAGGTAACAACTGAAGCTTTCTTT. It yields the protein CASTSQVTTEAFF. The J gene is TRBJ1-1, the V gene TRBV2; maybe TRBD1 (5 bases). The CDR3 loop spans 13 amino acids. Germline-derived CDR1 and CDR2 are SNHLY and FYNNEI. V lost 7 bases and J 5 bases, leaving 14 bases between the germline ends.